The entry below describes one TCR beta chain. Its specificity is unknown. These data come from a study of cytomegalovirus exposure and HLA in healthy donors. Vbeta (60) and Jbeta (13) primers were used in the PCR. Here immunoSEQ multiplex PCR was the method, and the copy in TCRdb shows in-frame clones only, minus some. This sample has about 100,000 clones; around 80% occur once, and the top ten carry about 0.79%. Study conclusions and caveats: It was reportedly the case that the classifier diagnosed cytomegalovirus status with high specificity and sensitivity. The majority of CMV-associated TCR beta chains were reported as apparently HLA-restricted in a later analysis. TCR beta V- and J-gene trimming was later associated with a missense DCLRE1C variant. Relative to the approximately 700-donor mean, N-insertions were reportedly fewer in an Asian-associated ancestry cluster in a later analysis.

The CDR3 spans 14 residues. With V trimmed by 5 bases and J by 5 bases, 6 bases remained unmatched. The germline V gene has CDR1 MNHNY and CDR2 SVGAGI (reference sequence). The receptor comes from a woman in her fifties or sixties in good health and CMV-seronegative. The chain couples TRBV6-6 to TRBJ2-5, with 9 bases identical to TRBD1. The sequencing sample was made of PBMCs. CDR3: CASSPGTGWETQYF. CDR3 sequence (DNA): TGTGCCAGCAGTCCCGGGACAGGGTGGGAGACCCAGTACTTC.